The clone carrying this T cell receptor (beta chain) showed up just a few times. Its antigen is undetermined. TCR alpha and TCR beta cDNA libraries with sample barcodes and UMIs came from 5'RACE using constant-segment primers. TCRdb re-called the 5' RACE reads with MiXCR, one entry per CDR3 protein. The sample lists around 140,000 distinct CDR3 sequences; under 30% were seen once. These data originate in a study of T-cell memory formation after mild COVID-19. Losses at the gene ends were 5 bases for V and 4 bases for J; bases not matched to a gene: 4. The CDR3 extends over 15 amino acids. Germline CDR1 MGHRA, CDR2 YSYEKL. Regarding the study as a whole: CD8+ contracting clones occupied EMRA, while CD4+ ones occupied mainly CM and EM. Contracting clones from day 15 to 85 had balanced CD4/CD8; later expanders favoured CD4+. Second-wave clones that peaked on day 37 lacked confirmed SARS-CoV-2 specificity.

The genes are TRBV4-1 and TRBJ2-3; 12 nucleotides line up with TRBD2. Sequencing input: PBMCs or a T cell subset sorted from them (not recorded which). The sequence derives from an adult woman who had mild COVID-19 (a few samples of this study predate the infection). Cell type and time point are not known. DNA of the CDR3: TGCGCCAGCAGCTTGACTAGCGGGGGTCCAGATACGCAGTATTTT. Protein product: CASSLTSGGPDTQYF.